Below, 32 T cell receptor beta chains from the same sample are listed, as sequenced in a study of regulatory T cells in long-lasting Graves disease. Arm-PCR of CDR3 regions and iRepertoire HTBI primers were the basis on which TCR beta libraries were built. TCRdb recomputed calls from the multiplex PCR reads with MiXCR, one row per CDR3 protein. The profile covers about 420,000 distinct CDR3 sequences, with 16% appearing a single time and about 23% taken by the ten largest. Time point meaning: newly diagnosed GD, antithyroid drugs for less than 3 months. Extracted RNA from PBMCs served as the source of the TCR library. The data were also submitted as part of a second study, on T cells in Graves' hyperthyroidism and ophthalmopathy.

The sample in question was peripheral blood mononuclear cells (PBMCs), obtained at new diagnosis, from a patient treated with antithyroid drugs. The receptors were sampled from a woman between 18 and 29 years old with Graves disease.

V gene TRBV2 combines with J gene TRBJ1-2; D might be TRBD1 (6 bases). The germline CDR1 and CDR2 sequences are SNHLY and FYNNEI. The CDR3 is made up of 13 amino acids. V was shortened by 6 bases and J by 7 bases, with 15 bases between the two germline ends. Here the CDR3 DNA reads TGTGCCAGCAGCCTAAGACAGGATGGTGGCTACACCTTC. It specifies CASSLRQDGGYTF.

The chain recombines TRBV28 with TRBJ1-5; D not certain. Deletions cut 3 bases from V and 4 bases from J, with 10 bases between. Germline lookup yields CDR1 MDHEN and CDR2 SYDVKM. CDR3 size: 14 residues. The CDR3 loop reads CASSFNYPNQPQHF. The CDR3, as DNA: TGTGCCAGCAGTTTCAATTATCCTAATCAGCCCCAGCATTTT.

This clonotype was seen many times. This chain connects TRBV28 to TRBJ2-7, with D possibly matching TRBD2 (6 bases). Germline V CDR1 and CDR2: MDHEN, SYDVKM. V shed 7 bases and J shed 5 bases, with 15 bases lying between them. This CDR3 spans 13 amino acids. CDR3 coding DNA: TGTGCCAGCATCCCGAGACTAGGCCACGAGCAGTACTTC. It translates to CASIPRLGHEQYF. The entire variable domain, with the rest obtained from reference TRBV28 and TRBJ2-7, is as follows: DVKVTQSSRYLVKRTGEKVFLECVQDMDHENMFWYRQDPGLGLRLIYFSYDVKMKEKGDIPEGYSVSREKKERFSLILESASTNQTSMYLCASIPRLGHEQYFGPGTRLTVT.

The table lists this clonotype with a few counts. The rearrangement joins TRBV24-1 to TRBJ2-2; tentatively, D is TRBD1 (6 bases). The CDR3 totals 15 residues. V gave up 3 bases and J gave up 6 bases, with 13 bases separating them. CDR1 and CDR2 from the germline V gene are KGHDR and SFDVKD. CDR3 DNA sequence: TGTGCCACCAGTGATCCCATATACAGGGCCGGGGAGCTGTTTTTT. It translates to CATSDPIYRAGELFF.

The CDR3 nucleotides read TGTGCCAGCAGTTACGCCACAGATACGCAGTATTTT. It specifies CASSYATDTQYF. The chain links TRBV6-5 to TRBJ2-3; D uncertain. Germline V gives CDR1 MNHEY, CDR2 SVGAGI. Trimming left V 2 bases short and J 2 bases short, with 2 bases between. The CDR3 is made up of 12 amino acids.

This clonotype was counted many times. The chain links TRBV11-3 to TRBJ2-3; D perhaps matches TRBD1 (5 bases). The CDR3 has 14 residues. Trimming shortened V by 6 bases and J by 3 bases, and 13 bases separated the two germline ends. CDR1 is SGHNT and CDR2 is YENEEA in the germline V gene. This chain's CDR3 is CASRTVAGTDTQYF. In nucleotides, the CDR3 is TGTGCCAGCAGGACAGTAGCCGGAACAGATACGCAGTATTTT.

At least ten counts were recorded for this clonotype. The J gene is TRBJ2-1, the V gene TRBV24-1, with 14 bases fitting TRBD2. There are 18 residues in the CDR3. The V gene's germline CDR1 is KGHDR and CDR2 SFDVKD. With V trimmed by 1 base and J by 9 bases, 10 bases remained unmatched. The CDR3 DNA follows: TGTGCCACCAGTGATTTCTCTCCGGGACTAGCGGGAGTAGGTGAGCAGTTCTTC. It translates to CATSDFSPGLAGVGEQFF.

This clonotype was seen many times. In DNA form, the CDR3 reads TGCAGTGCTAGAACCGAACGGCTAGCGGGAGCGACCTACGAGCAGTACTTC. Encoded protein: CSARTERLAGATYEQYF. The rearrangement uses TRBV20-1 and TRBJ2-7; TRBD2 aligns across 10 bases. CDR1 is DFQATT and CDR2 is SNEGSKA in the germline V gene (reference sequence). Trimming cost V 2 bases and J 2 bases; bases outside gene matches: 12. There are 17 residues in the CDR3.

There are a few counts of this clonotype. This chain joins TRBV12-3 or TRBV12-4 and TRBJ1-3; the match to TRBD1 covers 7 bases. After removal of 10 bases from V and 0 bases from J, the junction contained 3 bases not matched to a gene. The CDR3 length is 13 residues. The CDR3 coding sequence is TGTGCCACAACAGGGGTCTCTGGAAACACCATATATTTT. Its translation is CATTGVSGNTIYF.

The rearrangement uses TRBV5-1 and TRBJ2-1; 9 positions match TRBD2. Germline CDR1 reads SGHRS; CDR2 reads YFSETQ. With 4 bases clipped from V and 0 bases from J, the junction kept 11 bases outside the gene matches. CDR3 size: 18 residues. CDR3 bases: TGCGCCAGCAGCCAGGAGGCGGGGGGGGAGAACTCCTACAATGAGCAGTTCTTC. Translated: CASSQEAGGENSYNEQFF.

The table lists this clonotype with a few counts. The chain joins TRBV15 to TRBJ2-1, with D possibly being TRBD1 (5 bases). CDR3 length: 15 residues. V lost 5 bases and J lost 5, with 16 bases in between. In germline, CDR1 is LNHNV, CDR2 YYDKDF (reference sequence). The CDR3 is CATSYTGTYDNEQFF. The CDR3 bases are TGTGCCACCAGCTATACAGGTACTTATGACAATGAGCAGTTCTTC.

This clonotype was seen repeatedly, ten times or more. V and J are TRBV2 and TRBJ2-1; the match to TRBD2 covers 14 bases. CDR3 size: 17 residues. V dropped 6 bases and J dropped 3; count of bases not matched to a gene: 7. Looked up from germline, CDR1 is SNHLY and CDR2 is FYNNEI. CDR3 nucleotides: TGTGCCAGCAGGAAGGGACTAGCGGGAGTTAGCTACAATGAGCAGTTCTTC. The encoded protein is CASRKGLAGVSYNEQFF.

This clonotype was seen repeatedly, ten times or more. The CDR3 sequence: CASRLALSYNEQFF. DNA of the CDR3: TGTGCCAGCAGACTAGCTCTCTCCTACAATGAGCAGTTCTTC. The chain uses TRBV2 and TRBJ2-1, with D perhaps matching TRBD2 (6 bases). The germline V gene encodes CDR1 SNHLY and CDR2 FYNNEI. Trimming shortened V by 6 bases and J by 0 bases, and 9 bases separated the two germline ends. CDR3 length equals 14 residues.

This clonotype was observed at least ten times. J is TRBJ2-5 and V is TRBV20-1; D gene uncertain. Germline lookup yields CDR1 DFQATT and CDR2 SNEGSKA (reference sequence). CDR3 length: 12 residues. V was trimmed by 0 bases and J by 5 bases, leaving 7 bases between them. The CDR3 sequence: CSARDTAETQYF. The CDR3 nucleotides are TGCAGTGCTAGAGATACCGCGGAGACCCAGTACTTC.

This clonotype was seen repeatedly, ten times or more. The chain recombines TRBV11-2 with TRBJ2-5; 8 nucleotides line up with TRBD2. V was clipped by 5 bases and J by 5 bases; unmatched bases: 10. CDR3 length equals 15 residues. CDR1 and CDR2 from the germline V gene are SGHAT and FQNNGV. The CDR3 is CASSTEREWSETQYF. In DNA form, the CDR3 reads TGTGCCAGCAGCACCGAGCGGGAGTGGTCGGAGACCCAGTACTTC. Using reference TRBV11-2 and TRBJ2-5 for the parts outside the CDR3, the full variable domain is EAGVAQSPRYKIIEKRQSVAFWCNPISGHATLYWYQQILGQGPKLLIQFQNNGVVDDSQLPKDRFSAERLKGVDSTLKIQPAKLEDSAVYLCASSTEREWSETQYFGPGTRLLVL.

There are many counts of this clonotype. Here the CDR3 DNA reads TGTGCCAGCAGTTTATCCACCCCTCTGGCGGGATCTGGTGAGCAGTTCTTC. Its protein product is CASSLSTPLAGSGEQFF. The V call is TRBV28, the J call TRBJ2-1, with D possibly being TRBD2 (6 bases). This CDR3 contains 17 residues. V lost 1 base and J lost 9, with 22 bases in between. Per germline, CDR1 MDHEN and CDR2 SYDVKM.

This clonotype showed up just a few times. The chain employs TRBV11-2 and TRBJ2-7; possibly TRBD2 for D (5 bases). Trimming cost V 2 bases and J 4 bases, with 12 bases left between them. The CDR3 extends over 14 amino acids. CDR1 and CDR2 (germline): SGHAT, FQNNGV. The CDR3 DNA reads TGTGCCAGCAGCTTACGGGAAACTTCTTACGAGCAGTACTTC. It yields the protein CASSLRETSYEQYF.

This clonotype has a handful of counts. The chain is built from TRBV2 and TRBJ2-5; unclear D gene. This CDR3 spans 11 amino acids. Trimming took off 7 bases at V and 4 bases at J, with 7 bases between the two ends. From germline, CDR1 is SNHLY and CDR2 FYNNEI. CDR3: CASTLRETQYF. The CDR3 region has the DNA TGTGCCAGCACTTTAAGAGAGACCCAGTACTTC.

The sample holds many counts of this clonotype. The chain couples TRBV5-6 to TRBJ2-7, with 8 bases lining up with TRBD2. The ends lost 0 bases at V and 6 bases at J; junction bases unmatched: 11. Looked up from germline, CDR1 is SGHDT and CDR2 is YYEEEE. The CDR3 consists of 16 residues. The CDR3 here is CASSLAAGLVIGEQYF. CDR3 DNA sequence: TGTGCCAGCAGCTTGGCCGCGGGACTAGTCATAGGCGAGCAGTACTTC.

This clonotype occurred once. A read error may explain this, as a much larger clone is one base away. V is TRBV29-1 and J is TRBJ2-7; D not resolved. Germline CDR1 and CDR2: SQVTM and ANQGSEA. The ends were cut back, 0 bases at V and 7 bases at J, with 19 bases in the middle. CDR3 length equals 15 residues. CDR3 sequence reads: CSVEEGLSLDNEQYF. For the CDR3, the DNA is TGCAGCGTTGAAGAAGGGCTGAGTTTAGACAATGAGCAGTACTTC.

The table lists this clonotype with many counts. This chain connects TRBV11-1 to TRBJ1-1; TRBD1 is a possible D gene (6 bases). This CDR3 is 12 amino acids long. Trimming left V 2 bases short and J 11 bases short, with 12 bases between. The V gene's germline CDR1 is SGHAT and CDR2 FQDESV (reference sequence). CDR3 coding DNA: TGTGCCAGCAGCTTAAAACAGGGCGGCGCTTTCTTT. Its translation: CASSLKQGGAFF.

The V and J genes are TRBV5-6 and TRBJ2-1; D remains ambiguous. From germline, CDR1 is SGHDT and CDR2 YYEEEE. Trimming pared 2 bases from V and 0 bases from J, leaving 9 bases between. This CDR3 comprises 15 residues. In DNA form, the CDR3 reads TGTGCCAGCAGCTTTGGCGATAGCTCCTACAATGAGCAGTTCTTC. Its translation: CASSFGDSSYNEQFF.

This clonotype was detected only once. This sequence may be a read error, since a much larger clone differs from it by one base. This CDR3 fails to terminate in the conserved phenylalanine or tryptophan, so it likely reflects a read error. The chain uses TRBV18 and TRBJ1-1; 8 nucleotides align to TRBD1. Germline values: CDR1 KGHSH, CDR2 LQKENI. V dropped 3 bases and J dropped 8; count of bases not matched to a gene: 2. This CDR3 has 12 amino acids. The CDR3, as DNA: TGTGCCAGCTCACCGCAGGGGGCAGAAGCTTTCCTT. Translating it yields CASSPQGAEAFL.

This clonotype turned up a few times. The chain links TRBV25-1 to TRBJ2-1; D is perhaps TRBD1 (5 bases). Germline V gene lookup returns CDR1 MGHDK and CDR2 SYGVNS. The CDR3 totals 13 residues. V was pared by 5 bases and J by 9 bases, with 14 bases between. The CDR3 spells CASSSNPRGEQFF. CDR3 nucleotides: TGTGCCAGCAGTTCTAATCCTAGGGGTGAGCAGTTCTTC.

This clonotype was found a few times. The chain carries TRBV3-1 and TRBJ2-2; 15 bases fit TRBD2. The V gene's germline CDR1 is LGHDT and CDR2 YNNKEL (reference sequence). The V and J ends lost 0 bases and 3 bases, in that order; junction bases with no gene match: 5. This CDR3 region has 19 residues. CDR3 protein: CASSQDSGLAGGYTGELFF. For the CDR3, the DNA is TGTGCCAGCAGCCAAGATTCCGGACTAGCGGGAGGGTACACCGGGGAGCTGTTTTTT. The entire variable domain, with the rest obtained from reference TRBV3-1 and TRBJ2-2, is as follows: DTAVSQTPKYLVTQMGNDKSIKCEQNLGHDTMYWYKQDSKKFLKIMFSYNNKELIINETVPNRFSPKSPDKAHLNLHINSLELGDSAVYFCASSQDSGLAGGYTGELFFGEGSRLTVL.

This clonotype showed up many times. The V and J genes are TRBV29-1 and TRBJ2-1, with 10 bases matching TRBD1. The CDR3 covers 13 residues. Trimming removed 7 bases from V and 5 bases from J; junction bases left unmatched: 5. Germline CDR1 is SQVTM and CDR2 is ANQGSEA. CDR3 in DNA: TGCAGCGGAACCGGGACAGGGGACAATGAGCAGTTCTTC. It is translated as CSGTGTGDNEQFF.

This clonotype was recorded a few times. The chain employs TRBV9 and TRBJ1-2; no clear D. Trimming pared 0 bases from V and 3 bases from J, leaving 9 bases between. The CDR3 totals 14 residues. CDR1 and CDR2 (germline): SGDLS, YYNGEE. CDR3: CASSVEGGDYGYTF. CDR3 nucleotides: TGTGCCAGCAGCGTAGAAGGAGGAGACTATGGCTACACCTTC.

V is TRBV28 and J is TRBJ1-5, with D tentatively TRBD1 (5 bases). The CDR3 totals 15 residues. Germline V CDR1 and CDR2: MDHEN, SYDVKM. V lost 5 bases and J lost 3, with 14 bases in between. The CDR3 loop is CASSAHTGLNQPQHF. The CDR3 coding sequence is TGTGCCAGCAGTGCGCACACGGGACTCAATCAGCCCCAGCATTTT.

This clonotype was picked up a small number of times. The genes are TRBV24-1 and TRBJ1-4, with a weak D call TRBD1 (5 bases). V was cut by 3 bases and J by 8 bases, with 15 bases left in between. CDR3 length: 15 residues. The germline gives CDR1 KGHDR, CDR2 SFDVKD. DNA for the CDR3: TGTGCCACCAGTGATGCTAGGGGCCCGGGGGAAAAACTGTTTTTT. Protein product: CATSDARGPGEKLFF.

This clonotype was found many times. V gene TRBV2 combines with J gene TRBJ2-3; D might be TRBD2 (5 bases). The length of the CDR3 is 13 residues. Germline CDR1 is SNHLY and CDR2 is FYNNEI. Trimming stripped 5 bases from V and 4 bases from J, with 10 bases between. CDR3 residues: CASSRTLADTQYF. Written as DNA, the CDR3 is TGTGCCAGCAGTAGGACTCTCGCAGATACGCAGTATTTT.

This clonotype was seen ten or more times. Here the CDR3 reads CASSQDPPLVNEQFF. Written as DNA, the CDR3 is TGTGCCAGCAGCCAAGATCCACCACTAGTTAATGAGCAGTTCTTC. This sequence joins TRBV14 and TRBJ2-1; D is perhaps TRBD2 (5 bases). CDR3 length: 15 amino acids. V lost 0 bases and J 7 bases, leaving 13 bases between the germline ends. The germline CDR1 and CDR2 sequences are SGHDN and FVKESK.

Of note for this clonotype: Just one base apart from a much larger clone, this may be a read error. The rearrangement links TRBV6-5 to TRBJ1-1; D unresolved. CDR3 length equals 13 residues. Germline values: CDR1 MNHEY, CDR2 SVGAGI. CDR3 coding DNA: TGTGACAGCAGTTATCGAGGTACCACTGAAGCTTTCTTT. This gives the protein CDSSYRGTTEAFF.